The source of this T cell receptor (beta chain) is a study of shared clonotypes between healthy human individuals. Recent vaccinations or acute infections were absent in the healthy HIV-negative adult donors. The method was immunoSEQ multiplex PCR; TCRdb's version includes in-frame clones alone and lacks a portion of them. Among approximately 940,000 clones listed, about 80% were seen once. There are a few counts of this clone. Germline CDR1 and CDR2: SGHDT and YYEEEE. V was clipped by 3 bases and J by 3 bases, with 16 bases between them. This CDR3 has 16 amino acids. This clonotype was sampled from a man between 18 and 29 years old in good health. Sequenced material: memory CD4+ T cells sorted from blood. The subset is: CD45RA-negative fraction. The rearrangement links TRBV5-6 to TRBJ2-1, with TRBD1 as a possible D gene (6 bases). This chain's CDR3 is CASSSPTGHLYNEQFF. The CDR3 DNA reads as TGTGCCAGCAGCTCCCCGACGGGACACCTCTACAATGAGCAGTTCTTC.